The clone carrying this T cell receptor beta chain was recorded a few times. Its target is unknown. The data stem from a study of cytomegalovirus exposure and HLA in healthy donors. Study-level background: An analysis done earlier identified more than 90 million unique TCR beta sequences from about 179 million T cells.

This PCR relied on a set of 60 Vbeta primers and 13 Jbeta primers. Clones were sequenced by immunoSEQ multiplex PCR, and TCRdb holds only the in-frame ones, with some missing. The sample shows roughly 120,000 clones, around 80% of them seen only once. The germline V and J ends were trimmed by 7 bases and 4 bases, with 11 bases remaining between them. The germline gives CDR1 MDHEN, CDR2 SYDVKM. The CDR3 has 13 amino acids. Study-wide findings and caveats: It is likely that the observed cluster of highly shared sequence variants was a sequencing artifact. In the analysis, some V segments, TRBV6-2 and TRBV6-3 included, were excluded as indistinguishable.

The chain carries TRBV28 and TRBJ1-5, with TRBD1 as a possible D gene (5 bases). Sequencing input: PBMCs. The sequence came from a man aged 18 to 30 in good health and CMV-seronegative. The DNA for the CDR3 is TGTGCCAGCACTGGTAGGGGAAATCAGCCCCAGCATTTT. It yields the protein CASTGRGNQPQHF.